This T cell receptor (beta chain) was documented in a study of blood T cells in healthy people across ages. At the level of the study: Per two T cells, template switching captured roughly one barcoded beta molecule.

Then a second PCR, running roughly 6 to 12 cycles, was carried out with a sample-barcoded 5' primer and a J-beta primer mix. Each cDNA molecule received a tag from a template-switch adaptor that had 12 random nucleotides. TCRdb analysed the 5' RACE reads with MiXCR anew, one entry per CDR3 protein. Of more than 1 million distinct CDR3 sequences listed, 40% to 55% are singletons. In terms of origin and age, donors were healthy Caucasian individuals from Russia aged roughly 6 to 90. Study-level findings and limits: Unsorted PBMC material precluded a definitive naive versus antigen-experienced comparison.

The V end lost 8 bases, the J end lost 5 bases, and 16 bases lay between the germline ends. Germline values: CDR1 SGHVS, CDR2 FQNEAQ. The CDR3 has 14 amino acids. This clonotype was seen only once. Its antigen remains unknown. The chain joins TRBV7-8 to TRBJ2-1, with D perhaps TRBD1 or TRBD2 (5 bases each). The sequencing input was blood. The source is a woman in her fifties or sixties in good health. DNA of the CDR3: TGTGCCAGCTTAGGGACCTCGTTTCACAATGAGCAGTTCTTC. This sequence encodes CASLGTSFHNEQFF.